This T cell receptor beta chain originates from a study of T cell responses to AZD1222 COVID-19 vaccine. Findings and limits, study-wide: Females made up more of the donors, who were largely white British, and clonal diversity may have come out too low. Spike-specific TCR breadth and depth were elevated following two AZD1222 doses.

On this clone itself: Antigen: not known.

The table came from immunoSEQ multiplex PCR; TCRdb's copy has only in-frame clones and leaves some out. The data show about 180,000 clones, around 90% seen once. J was trimmed by 4 bases and V by 4 bases; bases with no gene match: 3. The germline V gene has CDR1 MNHEY and CDR2 SVGEGT. The CDR3 is 14 residues long. The material sequenced was peripheral blood, taken 28 days after the second AZD1222 dose. The chain joins TRBV6-2 or TRBV6-3 to TRBJ2-1; 8 bases are a match to TRBD2. This receptor was taken from an adult who received the AZD1222 COVID-19 vaccine. The CDR3 DNA follows: TGTGCCAGCAGTTCAGCGGGGGTTTACAATGAGCAGTTCTTC. It specifies CASSSAGVYNEQFF.